The next 18 T cell receptor beta chains were all read from a single sample in a study of OX40 agonist ivuxolimab in advanced cancers. Sequenced by immunoSEQ multiplex PCR; TCRdb stores in-frame clones only, minus some. The sample yields roughly 60,000 clones, about four fifths seen once. Material: CD4+ or CD8+ T cells sorted from blood, obtained in a trial of the OX40 agonist ivuxolimab. The receptor source for this set is an adult with an advanced solid tumor such as melanoma, head and neck, liver or kidney cancer.

The chain couples TRBV7-8 to TRBJ2-1, with D possibly matching TRBD1 (6 bases). V dropped 5 bases and J dropped 8 bases, with 13 bases sitting between them. Germline V gene lookup returns CDR1 SGHVS and CDR2 FQNEAQ. This CDR3 is built from 13 residues. This chain's CDR3 is CASSASTGHEQFF. The CDR3 nucleotides read TGTGCCAGCAGCGCTTCTACAGGGCATGAGCAGTTCTTC.

As concerns this clone: A read error may account for a junction end that differs from germline. The chain employs TRBV6-1 and TRBJ1-5; 10 bases agree with TRBD1. Germline CDR1 MNHNS, CDR2 SASEGT. The length of the CDR3 is 11 residues. For the CDR3, the DNA is TGTGCCAGCACTGCTGACAGGGGGCGTATTTTT. Translation gives CASTADRGRIF.

This sequence joins TRBV19 and TRBJ1-5, with 7 bases that match TRBD1. The CDR3 has 17 residues. Trimming cost V 3 bases and J 3 bases; bases outside gene matches: 11. Germline V gene lookup returns CDR1 LNHDA and CDR2 SQIVND (reference sequence). The CDR3 DNA sequence: TGTGCCAGTAGTATCCTTTCCGGGACAGCCGACAATCAGCCCCAGCATTTT. Protein product: CASSILSGTADNQPQHF.

The chain uses TRBV20-1 and TRBJ1-1; D ambiguous. Germline lookup yields CDR1 DFQATT and CDR2 SNEGSKA (reference sequence). Trimming removed 7 bases from V and 4 bases from J, with 10 bases in between. CDR3 length equals 11 residues. Here the CDR3 reads CSVYGVTEAFF. CDR3 DNA sequence: TGCAGTGTATACGGGGTCACTGAAGCTTTCTTT.

The chain couples TRBV4-1 to TRBJ2-5, with 10 bases identical to TRBD2. The CDR3 sequence is 16 residues long. V dropped 0 bases and J dropped 5; count of bases not matched to a gene: 6. Per germline, CDR1 MGHRA and CDR2 YSYEKL. CDR3 coding DNA: TGCGCCAGCAGCCAAGAGGCTAGCGGGAGTATGGAGACCCAGTACTTC. It is translated as CASSQEASGSMETQYF.

This clone was counted once. The chain carries TRBV6-6 and TRBJ1-2, with unresolved D. Germline V gives CDR1 MNHNY, CDR2 SVGAGI (reference sequence). Trimming removed 6 bases at V and 1 base at J, with 9 bases between. CDR3 length: 13 residues. The CDR3 DNA follows: TGTGCCAGCAGCAACGGGTTTAACTATGGCTACACCTTC. This translates into CASSNGFNYGYTF.

This clone is a singleton in its sample. The J gene is TRBJ2-3, the V gene TRBV5-3; perhaps TRBD1 as D (6 bases). TRBV5-3 is designated an ORF whose function remains uncertain. The CDR3 consists of 15 residues. The V and J ends lost 0 bases and 3 bases respectively, with 11 bases between them. CDR3 DNA sequence: TGTGCCAGAAGCTTGGTTCAGGGGACGACAGATACGCAGTATTTT. It yields the protein CARSLVQGTTDTQYF.

The genes are TRBV28 and TRBJ2-1; possible D gene TRBD1, 7 bases. The CDR3 is made up of 15 amino acids. V was cut by 4 bases and J by 5 bases, with 15 bases left in between. CDR1 is MDHEN, CDR2 SYDVKM, per germline. CDR3 amino acids: CASSSGGPLHNEQFF. In nucleotides, the CDR3 is TGTGCCAGCAGTTCAGGGGGGCCGCTTCACAATGAGCAGTTCTTC.

The V and J genes are TRBV10-3 and TRBJ2-3; unclear D gene. V was pared by 6 bases and J by 5 bases, with 18 bases between. The germline CDR1 and CDR2 sequences are ENHRY and SYGVKD. The CDR3 covers 15 residues. CDR3 sequence (DNA): TGTGCCATCAGGGGATCATGGGCCGAGGAAGATACGCAGTATTTT. Its protein product is CAIRGSWAEEDTQYF.

The J gene is TRBJ1-6, the V gene TRBV7-3; tentatively, D is TRBD1 (5 bases). Germline V gene sequence: CDR1 SGHTA, CDR2 FQGTGA. Trimming removed 5 bases from V and 7 bases from J, with 6 bases in between. The CDR3 is 12 residues long. The CDR3 sequence is CASSKGNSPLHF. CDR3 bases: TGTGCCAGCAGCAAGGGGAATTCACCCCTCCACTTT.

The chain couples TRBV27 to TRBJ2-3, with TRBD1 as a possible D gene (6 bases). The V gene's germline CDR1 is MNHEY and CDR2 SMNVEV (reference sequence). Deletions cut 5 bases from V and 2 bases from J, with 11 bases between. The CDR3 length is 14 residues. This CDR3 is CASSPGQITDTQYF. In nucleotides, the CDR3 is TGTGCCAGCAGTCCAGGACAGATCACAGATACGCAGTATTTT.

The chain links TRBV5-1 to TRBJ2-6; possibly TRBD1 for D (5 bases). The length of the CDR3 is 16 residues. Trimming shortened V by 4 bases and J by 4 bases, and 15 bases separated the two germline ends. Germline V gene data show CDR1 as SGHRS and CDR2 as YFSETQ. The CDR3 region is CASSQTTVAGANVLTF. The CDR3 DNA follows: TGCGCCAGCAGCCAAACGACAGTAGCCGGGGCCAACGTCCTGACTTTC.

In this sample, this clone turned up a few times. This sequence joins TRBV5-6 and TRBJ1-6; a weak D match, TRBD1 (5 bases). The CDR3 covers 14 residues. From germline, CDR1 is SGHDT and CDR2 YYEEEE. The germline V and J ends were trimmed by 2 bases and 7 bases, with 10 bases remaining between them. CDR3 DNA: TGTGCCAGCAGCTTCCGGGCAGGGAATTCACCCCTCCACTTT. This translates into CASSFRAGNSPLHF.

The chain has TRBV28 and TRBJ1-4; TRBD1 matches at 9 bases. Germline CDR1 MDHEN, CDR2 SYDVKM. V dropped 5 bases and J dropped 3; count of bases not matched to a gene: 16. CDR3 length: 19 residues. This CDR3 reads CASSGRDRASRAANEKLFF. The CDR3 DNA reads as TGTGCCAGCAGTGGGAGGGACAGGGCGTCTCGTGCGGCTAATGAAAAACTGTTTTTT.

The gene calls are TRBV27 and TRBJ2-7; D may be TRBD1 (6 bases). V was shortened by 0 bases and J by 6 bases, with 9 bases between the two germline ends. The CDR3 has 13 residues. CDR1 MNHEY and CDR2 SMNVEV come from the germline V gene (reference sequence). CDR3 sequence reads: CASSLSRGGEQYF. The CDR3 nucleotides are TGTGCCAGCAGTTTATCCAGGGGTGGCGAGCAGTACTTC.

This clone showed up just once. One end of the junction does not line up with germline, which may come from a read error. The chain recombines TRBV6-6 with TRBJ2-5, with D perhaps TRBD2 (5 bases). The CDR3 has 14 residues. Germline CDR1 is MNHNY and CDR2 is SVGAGI (reference sequence). CDR3 sequence reads: CASTYGEYQETQYF. Here the CDR3 DNA reads TGTGCCAGCACTTACGGGGAGTACCAAGAGACCCAGTACTTC.

The chain couples TRBV7-9 to TRBJ2-1; weak D call: TRBD2 (6 bases). Germline V gene sequence: CDR1 SEHNR, CDR2 FQNEAQ (reference sequence). The CDR3 is 19 residues long. V was clipped by 2 bases and J by 4 bases, with 24 bases between them. The CDR3 DNA reads as TGTGCCAGCAGCTTATCCCCGCAGGGACTTTTGACCCGATACAATGAGCAGTTCTTC. This codes for CASSLSPQGLLTRYNEQFF.

The chain links TRBV10-3 to TRBJ2-1; 8 nucleotides agree with TRBD2. Looked up from germline, CDR1 is ENHRY and CDR2 is SYGVKD. The V gene end was trimmed by 3 bases and the J gene end by 7 bases; junction bases not matched to a gene: 5. The CDR3 sequence is 14 residues long. The CDR3 region has the DNA TGTGCCATCAGTGACGCGGGAGGAGAGAATGAGCAGTTCTTC. This translates into CAISDAGGENEQFF.